The TCR beta chain described here comes from a study of T cell clones after liver transplantation. Study background: Samples came from ITN030ST, which attempted immunosuppression withdrawal within 2 years of liver transplantation. Graft-donor-reactive sequences were compared with third-party-reactive TCRbeta sequences from pre-transplant mixed lymphocyte reactions. Until 12-24 months post-transplant, subjects got standard immunosuppression and no induction.

Whole-study results and caveats: Post-transplant time points were not standardized, so conclusions are preliminary.

Method: immunoSEQ multiplex PCR; TCRdb's copy keeps in-frame clones and lacks some. The repertoire includes around 100,000 clones, roughly four fifths of them detected once, and about 3% sits in the top ten. With 0 bases removed from V and 7 bases from J, the gap between germline ends came to 10 bases. This CDR3 spans 13 amino acids. The germline CDR1 and CDR2 sequences are SGHTA and FQGTGA. In this sample, this clone turned up a few times. Its target is unknown. This sample comprised CD4+ T cells from blood, obtained around 4 years after liver transplant. The genes are TRBV7-3 and TRBJ2-7; D is undetermined. The source is a human patient who received a liver transplant. Some T cells may be the graft donor's. In DNA, the CDR3 is TGTGCCAGCAGCTTAACGGAAGGTGGTGAGCAGTACTTC. It specifies CASSLTEGGEQYF.